The next 13 T cell receptor beta chains were all read from a single sample in a study of T cell changes during pregnancy in multiple sclerosis. Clones were read by immunoSEQ multiplex PCR, and TCRdb kept only the in-frame ones, dropping some. The sample has tens of thousands of clones, about nine tenths seen once. The sequencing here drew on CD4+ T cells from peripheral blood mononuclear cells, taken after pregnancy. The receptor set was obtained from a female donor in good health, enrolled as a control in a pregnancy study.

The chain links TRBV19 to TRBJ2-1, with TRBD2 identical over 12 bases. With 7 bases clipped from V and 7 bases from J, the junction kept 8 bases outside the gene matches. The CDR3 length is 15 residues. Germline V gene lookup returns CDR1 LNHDA and CDR2 SQIVND (reference sequence). CDR3 sequence reads: CASTPLAGGENEQFF. CDR3 DNA: TGTGCCAGTACCCCTCTAGCGGGAGGGGAGAATGAGCAGTTCTTC.

The chain employs TRBV5-1 and TRBJ1-2, with D maybe TRBD1 (6 bases). Germline lookup yields CDR1 SGHRS and CDR2 YFSETQ. This CDR3 region has 15 residues. V was shortened by 4 bases and J by 6 bases, with 19 bases between the two germline ends. The CDR3 loop reads CASSPDSSQGDGYTF. The CDR3 coding sequence is TGCGCCAGCAGCCCGGACAGTTCTCAGGGCGATGGCTACACCTTC.

The chain joins TRBV10-3 to TRBJ2-1; D remains unclear. Per germline, CDR1 ENHRY and CDR2 SYGVKD. There are 13 residues in the CDR3. V gave up 6 bases and J gave up 5 bases, with 11 bases separating them. The CDR3 here is CAISQTRDNEQFF. The CDR3 region has the DNA TGTGCCATCAGCCAGACTCGAGACAATGAGCAGTTCTTC.

The chain carries TRBV19 and TRBJ1-1; D unclear. Per the germline V gene, CDR1 is LNHDA and CDR2 is SQIVND (reference sequence). Trimming stripped 5 bases from V and 6 bases from J, with 22 bases between. The CDR3 is made up of 16 amino acids. The CDR3 protein is CASSLYKTAVGSEAFF. CDR3 nucleotide sequence: TGTGCCAGTAGTTTGTATAAGACCGCTGTCGGGTCTGAAGCTTTCTTT.

This clone was detected a few times. V usage is TRBV4-3 and J usage is TRBJ1-2, with 9 bases identical to TRBD1. Germline V lookup: CDR1 LGHNA, CDR2 YSLEER. Trimming at V came to 0 bases and at J to 4 bases, leaving 3 bases not matched to a gene. CDR3 size: 15 residues. CDR3 DNA sequence: TGCGCCAGCAGCCAAGATGGACAGGGGTTCTATGGCTACACCTTC. Its protein product is CASSQDGQGFYGYTF.

The CDR3 loop is CAWSPGQVNNQPQHF. CDR3 nucleotide sequence: TGTGCCTGGAGTCCCGGACAGGTCAACAATCAGCCCCAGCATTTT. This chain connects TRBV30 to TRBJ1-5; 7 nucleotides line up with TRBD1. The CDR3 runs to 15 residues. CDR1 and CDR2 (germline): GTSNPN, SVGIG (reference sequence). With 2 bases clipped from V and 3 bases from J, the junction kept 7 bases outside the gene matches.

This chain joins TRBV5-1 and TRBJ1-5; the D gene is possibly TRBD1 (5 bases). Germline loops: CDR1 SGHRS, CDR2 YFSETQ. This CDR3 comprises 15 residues. V was clipped by 0 bases and J by 3 bases, with 10 bases between them. CDR3 in DNA: TGCGCCAGCAGCTTGGTCGGGGGGTACAATCAGCCCCAGCATTTT. Translating it yields CASSLVGGYNQPQHF.

The rearrangement joins TRBV7-2 to TRBJ1-4, with 10 bases identical to TRBD1. The CDR3 has 14 amino acids. V was clipped by 5 bases and J by 5 bases; unmatched bases: 2. Germline-derived CDR1 and CDR2 are SGHTA and FQGNSA. The chain's CDR3 is CASSRTGGNEKLFF. The CDR3 DNA reads TGTGCCAGCAGCCGGACAGGGGGGAATGAAAAACTGTTTTTT.

V gene TRBV29-1 combines with J gene TRBJ1-2, with a weak D call TRBD1 (6 bases). The V end lost 1 base, the J end lost 8 bases, and 17 bases lay between the germline ends. The CDR3 runs 14 residues. Germline V CDR1 and CDR2: SQVTM, ANQGSEA. The CDR3 DNA reads as TGCAGCGTTGAAGGAGGGGGGGCTCTGGAGGGCTACACCTTC. The encoded protein is CSVEGGGALEGYTF.

CDR3 coding DNA: TGTGCCAGCGGGTCCAGGGGGCCTGGGGCCAACGTCCTGACTTTC. Translating it yields CASGSRGPGANVLTF. The chain is built from TRBV6-5 and TRBJ2-6; 8 bases line up with TRBD1. V lost 8 bases, J lost 2 bases, and 5 bases stayed unmatched. Per germline, CDR1 MNHEY and CDR2 SVGAGI. CDR3 length equals 15 residues.

The chain links TRBV7-8 to TRBJ1-2; D is uncertain. Looked up from germline, CDR1 is SGHVS and CDR2 is FQNEAQ. Trimming left V 1 base short and J 1 base short, with 10 bases between. The CDR3 is 15 residues long. The CDR3 sequence: CASSLGGSVNYGYTF. In DNA, the CDR3 is TGTGCCAGCAGCTTAGGAGGATCGGTTAACTATGGCTACACCTTC.

The chain combines TRBV7-2 with TRBJ2-5; 16 nucleotides align to TRBD2. Trimming cost V 1 base and J 4 bases; bases outside gene matches: 3. The CDR3 is 17 amino acids. Germline V gene sequence: CDR1 SGHTA, CDR2 FQGNSA. The CDR3 here is CASSLVGTSGGGETQYF. The CDR3, as DNA: TGTGCCAGCAGCTTAGTAGGGACTAGCGGGGGGGGAGAGACCCAGTACTTC.

The chain recombines TRBV9 with TRBJ1-5; D might be TRBD1 (5 bases). V was trimmed by 3 bases and J by 5 bases, leaving 15 bases between them. From germline, CDR1 is SGDLS and CDR2 YYNGEE. This CDR3 contains 15 residues. The CDR3 reads CASSGEGWGYQPQHF. As DNA, the CDR3 is TGTGCCAGCAGCGGGGAGGGCTGGGGGTATCAGCCCCAGCATTTT.